The 32 T cell receptor beta chains presented below share a single source sample, sequenced in a study of vaccination and CD4 T cells after COVID-19. Treatment of the sample: approximately 9-day PBMC culture with coronavirus spike peptide pools or control peptides (ViraFEST assay). Unexposed donor CD4+ T cells predated the COVID-19 pandemic, collected 2011-2018. These receptors' antigens are unknown. Cultured CD4+ T cell DNA was sequenced using the Oncomine TCR Beta short-read assay. In TCRdb, the PCR reads were re-called with MiXCR into one record per CDR3 protein. The sample yields about 7,800 distinct CDR3 sequences, around three fifths seen once. The specimen was CD4+ T cells from blood, cultured in vitro. The source is a human donor in good health.

A single count supports this clonotype. This chain uses TRBV7-2 with TRBJ2-1, with 15 bases that match TRBD2. J was trimmed by 6 bases and V by 3 bases; bases with no gene match: 9. The CDR3 consists of 18 residues. The V gene's germline CDR1 is SGHTA and CDR2 FQGNSA. CDR3 bases: TGTGCCAGCAGCTTTCTACGGACTAGCGGGGGGGCTTCCAATGAGCAGTTCTTC. It encodes CASSFLRTSGGASNEQFF.

This chain joins TRBV19 and TRBJ2-5; 8 bases agree with TRBD2. V lost 4 bases and J lost 0; bases outside the gene matches: 4. The CDR3 consists of 15 residues. Germline assignment: CDR1 LNHDA and CDR2 SQIVND (reference sequence). This chain's CDR3 is CASSNRGGNQETQYF. For the CDR3, the DNA is TGTGCCAGTAGTAACCGGGGGGGTAACCAAGAGACCCAGTACTTC.

The chain uses TRBV11-1 and TRBJ2-2, with 10 bases that match TRBD2. The V segment lost 5 bases and the J segment 4 bases; nucleotides outside the gene matches: 10. Germline V gene sequence: CDR1 SGHAT, CDR2 FQDESV (reference sequence). This CDR3 has 17 residues. CDR3 nucleotide sequence: TGTGCCAGCAGCATAGAGGGACTAGCGTCGGTCACCGGGGAGCTGTTTTTT. Encoded protein: CASSIEGLASVTGELFF.

The CDR3 sequence: CASSPPSVNTEAFF. The CDR3 DNA follows: TGTGCCAGCTCACCACCTTCCGTGAACACTGAAGCTTTCTTT. This chain joins TRBV18 and TRBJ1-1; D ambiguous. This CDR3 spans 14 amino acids. Germline values: CDR1 KGHSH, CDR2 LQKENI. V shed 0 bases and J shed 0 bases, with 5 bases lying between them.

V usage is TRBV20-1 and J usage is TRBJ1-6; no clear D. CDR3 length equals 13 residues. Germline-derived CDR1 and CDR2 are DFQATT and SNEGSKA (reference sequence). Trimming removed 0 bases at V and 7 bases at J, with 7 bases between. The CDR3 spells CSARERENSPLHF. The CDR3 nucleotides read TGCAGTGCTAGAGAGCGGGAAAATTCACCCCTCCACTTT.

The rearrangement joins TRBV19 to TRBJ1-2, with TRBD1 identical over 7 bases. The CDR3 is 16 residues long. The trim removed 6 bases at V and 4 bases at J, leaving 14 bases unmatched. Germline CDR1 is LNHDA and CDR2 is SQIVND (reference sequence). The CDR3 sequence is CASREGDRREFYGYTF. CDR3 in DNA: TGTGCCAGTAGGGAGGGGGACAGAAGGGAATTCTATGGCTACACCTTC.

The J gene is TRBJ2-7, the V gene TRBV2, with D unclear. Per the germline V gene, CDR1 is SNHLY and CDR2 is FYNNEI. Trimming pared 3 bases from V and 0 bases from J, leaving 0 bases between. The CDR3 loop spans 11 amino acids. The CDR3 sequence is CASSDSYEQYF. The CDR3 DNA reads as TGTGCCAGCAGTGACTCCTACGAGCAGTACTTC.

The V call is TRBV28, the J call TRBJ1-5, with TRBD1 matching over 9 bases. CDR3 size: 16 residues. Germline assignment: CDR1 MDHEN and CDR2 SYDVKM. The trim removed 6 bases at V and 4 bases at J, leaving 10 bases unmatched. The CDR3 DNA follows: TGTGCCAGCAGACGGACAGGGGTTTATCGTAATCAGCCCCAGCATTTT. Residues: CASRRTGVYRNQPQHF.

The CDR3 protein is CASSKMFRRGYGYTF. The CDR3, as DNA: TGTGCCAGCAGCAAAATGTTCCGCCGGGGTTATGGCTACACCTTC. The chain recombines TRBV21-1 with TRBJ1-2; the table's D call TRBD1 went unverified against the DNA. TRBV21-1 is deemed a pseudogene. The CDR3 sequence is 15 residues long.

There are a few counts of this clonotype. CDR3 DNA sequence: TGTGCCAGTAGTCGGACGGGGAACACTGAAGCTTTCTTT. It codes for CASSRTGNTEAFF. The rearrangement links TRBV19 to TRBJ1-1, with D hard to call. The germline V and J ends were trimmed by 5 bases and 1 base, with 8 bases remaining between them. The germline V gene encodes CDR1 LNHDA and CDR2 SQIVND (reference sequence). This CDR3 is 13 amino acids long.

The V and J genes are TRBV2 and TRBJ2-2, with unresolved D. This CDR3 is built from 15 residues. Germline CDR1 is SNHLY and CDR2 is FYNNEI. V dropped 2 bases and J dropped 5 bases, with 12 bases sitting between them. This chain's CDR3 is CASSENPPATGELFF. The CDR3 coding sequence is TGTGCCAGCAGTGAAAACCCCCCAGCAACCGGGGAGCTGTTTTTT.

The chain has TRBV7-2 and TRBJ1-6; D is uncertain. Germline CDR1 SGHTA, CDR2 FQGNSA. The CDR3 is 15 residues long. Deletions cut 5 bases from V and 6 bases from J, with 14 bases between. The CDR3 DNA sequence: TGTGCCAGCAGCCTAGGGATGGTACCTAATTCACCCCTCCACTTT. This encodes CASSLGMVPNSPLHF.

The chain employs TRBV6-1 and TRBJ2-4; D may correspond to TRBD1 or TRBD2 (6 bases each). The V and J ends lost 6 bases and 2 bases respectively, with 20 bases between them. CDR1 MNHNS and CDR2 SASEGT come from the germline V gene. This CDR3 comprises 17 residues. The CDR3 DNA follows: TGTGCCAGCAGAGATTTGGGGGGCGCCGGATCCAAAAACATTCAGTACTTC. It codes for CASRDLGGAGSKNIQYF.

The chain carries TRBV7-2 and TRBJ1-1, with a possible D match to TRBD1 (5 bases). CDR3 length equals 14 residues. The germline V gene encodes CDR1 SGHTA and CDR2 FQGNSA. V lost 2 bases and J 11 bases, leaving 18 bases between the germline ends. The CDR3 nucleotides read TGTGCCAGCAGCTTAAAGGGGCTCCAAGCAGCTGCTTTCTTT. It yields the protein CASSLKGLQAAAFF.

This clonotype occurred once. This chain uses TRBV12-3 or TRBV12-4 with TRBJ1-1; no reliable D call. The CDR3 is 14 residues long. V shed 7 bases and J shed 5 bases, with 17 bases lying between them. The CDR3 protein is CASTHTRMRTEAFF. CDR3 coding DNA: TGTGCCAGCACCCATACACGTATGAGGACTGAAGCTTTCTTT.

The chain combines TRBV20-1 with TRBJ1-5; unclear D gene. Germline V CDR1 and CDR2: DFQATT, SNEGSKA (reference sequence). Trimming removed 1 base from V and 3 bases from J, with 10 bases in between. The CDR3 length is 14 residues. CDR3 amino acids: CSARAPGLNQPQHF. CDR3 DNA: TGCAGTGCTAGAGCTCCAGGACTCAATCAGCCCCAGCATTTT.

This sequence joins TRBV6-1 and TRBJ2-7; no clear D. CDR1 is MNHNS and CDR2 is SASEGT in the germline V gene. The germline V and J ends were trimmed by 7 bases and 0 bases, with 13 bases remaining between them. The CDR3 extends over 14 amino acids. CDR3 protein: CASTNPGPSYEQYF. The CDR3 DNA reads TGTGCCAGCACCAACCCCGGACCCTCCTACGAGCAGTACTTC.

The V call is TRBV30, the J call TRBJ1-5, with D perhaps matching TRBD1 (5 bases). The V end lost 0 bases, the J end lost 6 bases, and 15 bases lay between the germline ends. The CDR3 spans 15 residues. In germline, CDR1 is GTSNPN, CDR2 SVGIG (reference sequence). CDR3 DNA sequence: TGTGCCTGGAGTGTAAACCCCCCGGGGGGTCAGCCCCAGCATTTT. Translation: CAWSVNPPGGQPQHF.

This clonotype has more than one count but fewer than ten. One junction end disagrees with the germline gene, perhaps due to a read error. The gene calls are TRBV19 and TRBJ1-1; the D is unclear. The germline CDR1 and CDR2 sequences are LNHDA and SQIVND (reference sequence). The CDR3 is 14 amino acids. The DNA for the CDR3 is TGTGCCAGTAGCCCTGATATGGGGAACACTGAGGCTTTCTTT. It encodes CASSPDMGNTEAFF. The full variable domain, with the rest looked up from reference TRBV19 and TRBJ1-1, is DGGITQSPKYLFRKEGQNVTLSCEQNLNHDAMYWYRQDPGQGLRLIYYSQIVNDFQKGDIAEGYSVSREKKESFPLTVTSAQKNPTAFYLCASSPDMGNTEAFFGQGTRLTVV.

The CDR3 loop reads CASSLSRTNNSPLHF. The CDR3 DNA is TGTGCCAGCAGCTTGAGCCGGACGAATAATTCACCCCTCCACTTT. The V and J genes are TRBV7-2 and TRBJ1-6, with D hard to call. Trimming left V 3 bases short and J 5 bases short, with 11 bases between. The germline CDR1 and CDR2 sequences are SGHTA and FQGNSA. The CDR3 has 15 amino acids.

This clonotype has a handful of counts. This rearrangement joins TRBV30 to TRBJ1-2, with a tentative D call TRBD1 (6 bases). This CDR3 has 14 residues. V lost 0 bases and J 4 bases, leaving 12 bases between the germline ends. CDR1 and CDR2 (germline): GTSNPN, SVGIG (reference sequence). The CDR3 protein is CAWSVAGAFYGYTF. For the CDR3, the DNA is TGTGCCTGGAGTGTAGCGGGGGCCTTCTATGGCTACACCTTC.

This clonotype was observed a handful of times. The chain joins TRBV6-5 to TRBJ2-1, with unresolved D. Trimming left V 0 bases short and J 0 bases short, with 9 bases between. This CDR3 has 16 amino acids. Germline V lookup: CDR1 MNHEY, CDR2 SVGAGI. The CDR3 is CASSYSGGSSYNEQFF. The CDR3 DNA sequence: TGTGCCAGCAGTTACTCCGGCGGAAGCTCCTACAATGAGCAGTTCTTC.

There are a few counts of this clonotype. The chain joins TRBV7-9 to TRBJ1-5; D is uncertain. The germline CDR1 and CDR2 sequences are SEHNR and FQNEAQ (reference sequence). V was pared by 2 bases and J by 2 bases, with 10 bases between. The CDR3 length is 15 residues. CDR3 in DNA: TGTGCCAGCAGCTTACCCGGGTCGGGCAATCAGCCCCAGCATTTT. This translates into CASSLPGSGNQPQHF. Full variable domain (remainder filled in from reference TRBV7-9 and TRBJ1-5): DTGVSQNPRHKITKRGQNVTFRCDPISEHNRLYWYRQTLGQGPEFLTYFQNEAQLEKSRLLSDRFSAERPKGSFSTLEIQRTEQGDSAMYLCASSLPGSGNQPQHFGDGTRLSIL.

The chain recombines TRBV7-2 with TRBJ1-6, with D maybe TRBD1 (5 bases). Trimming removed 2 bases from V and 9 bases from J, with 26 bases in between. This CDR3 is built from 19 residues. Germline V gene sequence: CDR1 SGHTA, CDR2 FQGNSA. CDR3 amino acids: CASSLTGTQLREGGSPLHF. The CDR3 DNA sequence: TGTGCCAGCAGCTTAACGGGAACACAACTCAGGGAAGGAGGTTCACCCCTCCACTTT.

The CDR3 DNA sequence: TGTGCCAGCAGCCCCGACAGTAGCAATCAGCCCCAGCATTTT. Encoded protein: CASSPDSSNQPQHF. The chain uses TRBV3-1 and TRBJ1-5; D is possibly TRBD1 (5 bases). Germline V gene sequence: CDR1 LGHDT, CDR2 YNNKEL (reference sequence). V lost 4 bases, J lost 0 bases, and 7 bases lay in between. The CDR3 extends over 14 amino acids.

This chain links TRBV6-2 or TRBV6-3 with TRBJ1-1, with TRBD1 matching over 8 bases. The junction had 3 bases not matched to a gene; V was cut back by 2 bases and J by 1 base. This CDR3 is built from 15 residues. In germline, CDR1 is MNHEY, CDR2 SVGEGT. In nucleotides, the CDR3 is TGTGCCAGCAGTTACCCGGGGACAGGGAACACTGAAGCTTTCTTT. Translated, it gives CASSYPGTGNTEAFF.

CDR3 in amino acids: CASSYLANQPQHF. In DNA, the CDR3 is TGTGCCAGCAGTTACTTGGCCAATCAGCCCCAGCATTTT. The rearrangement links TRBV6-5 to TRBJ1-5; D unresolved. Trimming removed 1 base from V and 3 bases from J, with 4 bases in between. CDR1 and CDR2 (germline): MNHEY, SVGAGI. The CDR3 length is 13 residues.

DNA of the CDR3: TGTGCCATCAGACCAGCCGGACAGGGTCCTGGAAACACCATATATTTT. Its protein product is CAIRPAGQGPGNTIYF. J is TRBJ1-3 and V is TRBV10-3; TRBD1 aligns across 8 bases. This CDR3 contains 16 residues. The germline CDR1 and CDR2 sequences are ENHRY and SYGVKD. After removal of 6 bases from V and 2 bases from J, the junction contained 9 bases not matched to a gene.

V gene TRBV11-3 combines with J gene TRBJ2-5; 7 nucleotides align to TRBD1. Germline V gene lookup returns CDR1 SGHNT and CDR2 YENEEA. V was pared by 1 base and J by 4 bases, with 6 bases of the junction left unmatched. The CDR3 loop spans 15 amino acids. The CDR3 sequence is CASSLGGGASETQYF. Here the CDR3 DNA reads TGTGCCAGCAGCTTAGGAGGGGGCGCCTCAGAGACCCAGTACTTC.

This sequence joins TRBV6-5 and TRBJ2-5; D not certain. The CDR3 is made up of 14 amino acids. The germline gives CDR1 MNHEY, CDR2 SVGAGI. Trimming removed 0 bases from V and 2 bases from J, with 7 bases in between. The CDR3 is CASSYSKGQETQYF. In nucleotides, the CDR3 is TGTGCCAGCAGTTACTCGAAAGGGCAAGAGACCCAGTACTTC.

The rearrangement joins TRBV28 to TRBJ1-1; 7 bases are a match to TRBD1. CDR3 length equals 14 residues. Germline CDR1 is MDHEN and CDR2 is SYDVKM. The V gene end was trimmed by 8 bases and the J gene end by 0 bases; junction bases not matched to a gene: 6. CDR3 loop: CASAKGALNTEAFF. The CDR3 DNA follows: TGTGCCAGCGCGAAGGGGGCCCTGAACACTGAAGCTTTCTTT.

V gene TRBV20-1 combines with J gene TRBJ2-1, with 7 nucleotides matching TRBD1. Germline-derived CDR1 and CDR2 are DFQATT and SNEGSKA (reference sequence). Trimming cost V 5 bases and J 1 base; bases outside gene matches: 8. The CDR3 has 15 residues. CDR3 protein: CSAPGTARSYNEQFF. CDR3 in DNA: TGCAGTGCTCCCGGGACAGCGCGATCCTACAATGAGCAGTTCTTC.